Listed below are T cell receptor beta chains from one sample, sequenced in a study of beta chain features in type 1 diabetes. Clones were sequenced by immunoSEQ multiplex PCR, and TCRdb holds only the in-frame ones, with some missing. The data hold a few hundred thousand clones, with over 12% observed a single time. Sequenced material: naive CD4+ T cells from blood. These receptors were taken from a young woman in good health. Both conserved end residues are part of each CDR3. A D gene is named only where the DNA matches it firmly. Where a row states a size, it is once, few, many or the class of an expanded clone; other rows omit it.

abundance	d_gene	j_gene	v_gene	CDR3nt	CDR3aa
NA	NA	TRBJ1-4	TRBV30	TGTGCCTGGAGTGAGGGACTTAGTGAAAAACTGTTTTTT	CAWSEGLSEKLFF
few	TRBD1	TRBJ2-1	TRBV19	TGTGCCAGTAGTACTCCGGGACAGGGGCACAATGAGCAGTTCTTC	CASSTPGQGHNEQFF
NA	TRBD1	TRBJ2-6	TRBV9	TGTGCCAGCAGCGTCCTGACAGGGACCGGGGCCAACGTCCTGACTTTC	CASSVLTGTGANVLTF
few	TRBD2	TRBJ2-7	TRBV30	TGTGCCTGGCACCGACTAGCTACCTACGAGCAGTACTTC	CAWHRLATYEQYF
few	NA	TRBJ2-1	TRBV4-1	TGCGCCAGCAGCCAAGAGGGGCAGGGGGGCAATGAGCAGTTCTTC	CASSQEGQGGNEQFF
NA	TRBD2	TRBJ2-1	TRBV19	TGTGCCAGTAGGCAGCGGGAGAGCATTTACAATGAGCAGTTCTTC	CASRQRESIYNEQFF
NA	TRBD2	TRBJ2-1	TRBV6-6	TGTGCCAGCAGTTGGCTAGCGGGAGGTGGCTATGAGCAGTTCTTC	CASSWLAGGGYEQFF
NA	NA	TRBJ1-2	TRBV6-5	TGTGCCAGCAGTTACGGGGCAGGGCCTGCTGGCTACACCTTC	CASSYGAGPAGYTF
NA	NA	TRBJ1-2	TRBV28	TGTGCCAGCAGTTCATCCGGGACTAACTATGGCTACACCTTC	CASSSSGTNYGYTF
NA	TRBD2	TRBJ2-2	TRBV19	TGTGCCAGTAGAACGGGGGGATACACCGGGGAGCTGTTTTTT	CASRTGGYTGELFF
NA	NA	TRBJ2-1	TRBV21-1	TGTGCCAGCAGCAATACCGGGACAGGGGAACACAATGAGCAGTTCTTC	CASSNTGTGEHNEQFF
NA	NA	TRBJ2-1	TRBV2	TGTGCCAGCAACCTAGGCAATGAGCAGTTCTTC	CASNLGNEQFF
few	NA	TRBJ2-3	TRBV9	TGTGCCAGCAGCGTATCGGGAAGCACAGATACGCAGTATTTT	CASSVSGSTDTQYF
few	NA	TRBJ2-7	TRBV30	TGTGCCTGCGACAATATATACGAGCAGTACTTC	CACDNIYEQYF
NA	NA	TRBJ2-1	TRBV6-5	TGTGCCAGCAGTTCGGGCAGGGGGGCGCATGAGCAGTTCTTC	CASSSGRGAHEQFF
NA	NA	TRBJ2-3	TRBV5-1	TGCGCCAGCAGCTTAGCCCCCGGTGGCGGCTACACAGATACGCAGTATTTT	CASSLAPGGGYTDTQYF
NA	NA	TRBJ2-7	TRBV6-5	TGTGCCAGCAGTGCCCCGACAGGCTACGAGCAGTACTTC	CASSAPTGYEQYF
NA	NA	TRBJ1-1	TRBV28	TGTGCCAGCAGTTTAGGGGGGGGCACTGAAGCTTTCTTT	CASSLGGGTEAFF
NA	NA	TRBJ1-2	TRBV7-2	TGTGCCAGCAGCTTCTTGCAGGGGAGTGGCTACACCTTC	CASSFLQGSGYTF
NA	NA	TRBJ2-5	TRBV5-1	TGCGCCAGCAGCTTGGTGGCTCGCCAAGAGACCCAGTACTTC	CASSLVARQETQYF
NA	NA	TRBJ2-6	TRBV7-9	TGTGCCAGCAGCTTAGCCTTTCAGAACTCTGGGGCCAACGTCCTGACTTTC	CASSLAFQNSGANVLTF
NA	TRBD1	TRBJ1-4	TRBV7-9	TGTGCCAGCAGCTTAACACAGGGGGCAGGGGAAAAACTGTTTTTT	CASSLTQGAGEKLFF
NA	NA	TRBJ2-5	TRBV27	TGTGCCAGCAGTTCCCTCTTCCAAGAGACCCAGTACTTC	CASSSLFQETQYF
few	TRBD1	TRBJ2-3	TRBV30	TGTGCCTGGAGTGCCGGACAGGGCACAGATACGCAGTATTTT	CAWSAGQGTDTQYF
NA	TRBD1	TRBJ2-7	TRBV5-4	TGTGCCAGCAGCTTTGACAGGGTCTACGAGCAGTACTTC	CASSFDRVYEQYF
NA	NA	TRBJ2-5	TRBV7-9	TGTGCCAGCAGCTTAGCGCACCAGAAGAGGGAGACCCAGTACTTC	CASSLAHQKRETQYF
NA	TRBD2	TRBJ2-3	TRBV9	TGTGCCAGCAGCGGGCAGGGGCTAGCGGGAATCCGATCCACAGATACGCAGTATTTT	CASSGQGLAGIRSTDTQYF